This T cell receptor beta chain was identified in a study of metastatic and nonmetastatic thyroid tumors. About the study: Samples came from malignant and benign thyroid patients, and repertoires were compared across blood and tumor or nodule tissue. Study outcomes and limitations: Versus benign nodules, malignant thyroid tumors reportedly had significantly higher TCR beta diversity, in blood and tumor.

Before thyroid surgery, none of the patients had received any treatment. Authors' processing steps: It was from CDR3 differences across clinicopathological groups that a distant-metastasis classifier for papillary thyroid cancer was built. TCRdb called clones again from the PCR reads with MiXCR. The V and J calls follow TCRdb's processing rather than the paper's. This table holds about 7,800 clones, 29% found once. Trimming shortened V by 0 bases and J by 7 bases, and 16 bases separated the two germline ends. In germline, CDR1 is SGHNT, CDR2 YYREEE (reference sequence). The CDR3 runs 15 residues. On this clone itself: Its specificity is unknown.

Material for sequencing was tumor tissue. The chain combines TRBV5-4 with TRBJ1-1; D not certain. The source is a female donor with papillary thyroid cancer or a benign thyroid nodule (not recorded which). Some clones in this sample may be carry-over from other donors' samples. In DNA, the CDR3 is TGTGCCAGCAGCTTGGTAACGGGAGCCCTACTTGAAGCTTTCTTT. This encodes CASSLVTGALLEAFF.